The T cell receptor (beta chain) described here comes from a study of spatial heterogeneity in lung cancer. The time point was: sample taken at primary tumor resection. Whole RNA from tumor, nontumor lung or frozen PBMC was sequenced unsorted. TCRdb recomputed calls from the 5' RACE reads with MiXCR, one row per CDR3 protein. This table has about 1,400 distinct CDR3 sequences, over 10% appearing once. Trimming left V 0 bases short and J 2 bases short, with 11 bases between. Germline V lookup: CDR1 LGHNA, CDR2 YSLEER. The CDR3 is 15 amino acids. Study results and limitations: Mutation tallies in tumors tracked expanded intratumoral alpha and beta TCR counts.

This clonotype rates as large (0.1 to 1%). The antigen is not known. This beta chain turned up in a library designed for alpha chains; as an off-target read, its abundance says little. Sequences were derived from lung tumor tissue, sampled at surgery. This TCR was recovered from a female donor with early-stage non-small cell lung cancer. The rearrangement uses TRBV4-3 and TRBJ2-7; D is perhaps TRBD1 (5 bases). CDR3 nucleotide sequence: TGCGCCAGCAGCCAAGATCCACAGGTCACCTACGAGCAGTACTTC. It translates to CASSQDPQVTYEQYF.